This TCR beta chain was identified in a study of T-cell reconstitution after alpha-beta-depleted transplantation in children. This clonotype was counted between two and nine times. Its antigen is as yet unknown. Trimming left V 5 bases short and J 6 bases short, with 17 bases between. Germline V gives CDR1 LNHNV, CDR2 YYDKDF (reference sequence). The CDR3 covers 14 residues. Points from the study as a whole: The high TCRbeta diversity at day 60 in some patients came from surviving recipient T cells and thymic progenitors. The main origin of T-cell counts and diversity one year after transplant was newly produced T cells. The origin of alpha-beta T cells about two months after transplant was reportedly several hundred expanded graft clones.

The library targeted TCRbeta and was prepared with unique molecular identifiers. Each CDR3 protein is one row after TCRdb ran MiXCR on the PCR reads. The sample records around 110,000 distinct CDR3 sequences, over 9% being singletons. The specimen was PBMCs, collected before TCRalphabeta/CD19-depleted stem cell transplant. V and J are TRBV15 and TRBJ2-7; the D gene is possibly TRBD1 (6 bases). This clonotype originated in a boy aged 2 to 10 with acute lymphoblastic leukemia, due to receive a stem cell transplant. The CDR3 spells CATSARRDTPEQYF. As DNA, the CDR3 is TGTGCCACCAGCGCCCGAAGGGACACCCCCGAGCAGTACTTC.